Listed below are T cell receptor beta chains from one sample, sequenced in a study of response to subunit inactivated influenza vaccine. TCRdb redid the calling of the RT-PCR reads with MiXCR, one entry per CDR3 protein. Of 800,000 to 1,000,000 distinct CDR3 sequences listed, 20% to 25% are singletons. Material: PBMCs from blood, obtained around 5 days after vaccination. These receptors all stem from a man in his forties or fifties who received an inactivated influenza vaccine. Each CDR3 is given with its conserved first and last residue.

TRBJ2-6 TRBV5-1 CASSPRTSGRGRSGANVLTF
TRBJ1-2 TRBV12-3/TRBV12-4 CASSLIGIPGGGYTF
TRBJ2-1 TRBV12-3/TRBV12-4 CASTSGPAGSEQFF
TRBJ1-2 TRBV15 CATSRDPGEVAYTF
TRBJ2-7 TRBV28 CASSSPGLAGQAGKQYF
TRBJ2-7 TRBV7-2 CASSPSGSQYEQYF
TRBJ2-2 TRBV3-1 CASSLRHARRELGTGELFF
TRBJ2-4 TRBV20-1 CSARIGPTSGKNIQYF
TRBJ1-1 TRBV7-2 CASSLVGGAGEAFF
TRBJ2-3 TRBV20-1 CSARTGADTQYF
TRBJ1-2 TRBV5-1 CASSPSLGADGYTF
TRBJ2-5 TRBV29-1 CSVELGPETQYF
TRBJ2-1 TRBV5-5 CASSSRTERGNEQFF
TRBJ1-2 TRBV3-1 CASSRRSGTDGYTF
TRBJ2-1 TRBV5-4 CASSLAGRGGNNEQFF
TRBJ2-4 TRBV19 CASSTERTGTSGALAKNIQYF
TRBJ2-3 TRBV5-6 CASSLQGAPDTQYF
TRBJ2-7 TRBV7-2 CASSGMGQRYEQYF
TRBJ2-7 TRBV24-1 CATSEAGSIYEQYF
TRBJ2-3 TRBV7-9 CASSLWDIPSTDTQYF
TRBJ2-3 TRBV7-2 CATDRDTQYF
TRBJ1-2 TRBV5-6 CASSLAQNDGYTF
TRBJ2-1 TRBV12-3/TRBV12-4 CASSLLAGVSEQFF
TRBJ2-2 TRBV6-4 CASSEFAGTGELFF
TRBJ1-6 TRBV20-1 CSARDETSHF
TRBJ1-2 TRBV10-3 CAISVDTRYGYTF
TRBJ2-2 TRBV29-1 CSVTGNTGELFF
TRBJ2-3 TRBV4-3 CASSQDWLLFTDTQYF
TRBJ1-2 TRBV12-3/TRBV12-4 CASSLSQGNGYTF
TRBJ2-5 TRBV27 CASSSLTGNQETQYF
TRBJ1-1 TRBV12-3/TRBV12-4 CASSLGQGIWSWTEAFF
TRBJ2-5 TRBV20-1 CSARYASGSGLETQYF
TRBJ2-5 TRBV28 CASSLSVRGDQETQYF
TRBJ2-1 TRBV12-3/TRBV12-4 CASSSRFVTWEFF
TRBJ2-1 TRBV4-1 CASSQDEAPDREQFF
TRBJ2-3 TRBV7-2 CASSLAGRGLTDTQYF
TRBJ2-3 TRBV4-3 CASSQANGLGDTQYF
TRBJ2-4 TRBV10-3 CAISSREGGIAKNIQYF
TRBJ2-7 TRBV20-1 CSAKGTNSYEQYF
TRBJ2-7 TRBV4-3 CASSQDRASEQYF
TRBJ2-1 TRBV5-1 CASSTWTSGGTLYNEQFF
TRBJ2-3 TRBV5-4 CASSLPSTSGGYTDTQYF
TRBJ2-1 TRBV24-1 CATSDQRQGSYNEQFF
TRBJ2-7 TRBV6-2/TRBV6-3 CASSPPGQFSYEQYF
TRBJ2-7 TRBV20-1 CSARTDHEQYF